This T cell receptor (beta chain) was profiled in a study of shared clonotypes between healthy human individuals. This clone has only one observation. The CDR3 contains 15 residues. Germline V lookup: CDR1 SEHNR, CDR2 FQNEAQ (reference sequence). V lost 5 bases and J lost 7; bases outside the gene matches: 13. TCRdb's table, derived via immunoSEQ multiplex PCR, lists solely in-frame clones and lacks some. Of more than 400,000 clones in the sample, around 96% were seen once. The genes are TRBV7-9 and TRBJ1-2; 7 nucleotides match TRBD1. This TCR was recovered from a woman in her 30s in good health. Sequenced input: naive CD4+ T cells sorted from blood. The sample's subset: CD45RA+ positively selected. Here the CDR3 DNA reads TGTGCCAGCAGCACCAAGGGACAGATCAGCTTTGGCTACACCTTC. This codes for CASSTKGQISFGYTF.